What follows is one T cell receptor beta chain and its context. Its specificity is not known. This entry comes from a study of cytomegalovirus exposure and HLA in healthy donors. In germline, CDR1 is LNHDA, CDR2 SQIVND (reference sequence). The CDR3 spans 14 residues. J was trimmed by 1 base and V by 6 bases; bases with no gene match: 5. Broader study findings: For most TCR beta V segments, an earlier analysis put the productive rate at about 87% or about 30% of the time. Later analysis identified a missense DCLRE1C variant that was linked to TCR beta V- and J-gene trimming.

PCR amplification relied on 60 Vbeta primers (plus 13 Jbeta primers). Sequencing was performed with immunoSEQ multiplex PCR; in TCRdb, only in-frame clones are kept and a portion is missing. This sample carries roughly 200,000 clones, with more than 0.95% going to the ten biggest clones. The sequenced sample was PBMCs. This rearrangement joins TRBV19 to TRBJ2-7; 8 nucleotides match TRBD1. The TCR originated in a girl aged 2-10 years in good health and CMV-seropositive. CDR3 coding DNA: TGTGCCAGTAGGCCGGGACAGGAGTCCTACGAGCAGTACTTC. This gives the protein CASRPGQESYEQYF.